The 30 T cell receptor beta chains presented below share a single source sample, sequenced in a study of cytomegalovirus exposure and HLA in healthy donors. The PCR was carried out with 60 Vbeta primers and 13 Jbeta primers. Generated by immunoSEQ multiplex PCR, the TCRdb table keeps only in-frame clones and is missing some. The sample lists 170,000 or so clones, just under 80% seen once, with around 14% in the top ten. Sequencing input: PBMCs. The receptors were sampled from a woman aged 45-65 years in good health and CMV-seropositive.

This chain joins TRBV5-1 and TRBJ1-1; D is unresolved. Per germline, CDR1 SGHRS and CDR2 YFSETQ. The CDR3 consists of 12 residues. Trimming removed 7 bases from V and 5 bases from J, with 12 bases in between. CDR3 nucleotides: TGCGCCAGCTCCGCGGCTGGGACTGAAGCTTTCTTT. Its translation: CASSAAGTEAFF.

The V and J genes are TRBV6-6 and TRBJ1-1; 10 nucleotides match TRBD1. Germline V gene sequence: CDR1 MNHNY, CDR2 SVGAGI (reference sequence). With 6 bases clipped from V and 1 base from J, the junction kept 2 bases outside the gene matches. This CDR3 spans 14 amino acids. Here the CDR3 DNA reads TGTGCCAGCAGATGGACAGGGGGGAACACTGAAGCTTTCTTT. This encodes CASRWTGGNTEAFF.

The chain couples TRBV13 to TRBJ2-3, with 7 bases matching TRBD2. With V trimmed by 5 bases and J by 1 base, 9 bases remained unmatched. The CDR3 has 16 amino acids. Germline V CDR1 and CDR2: PRHDT, FYEKMQ (reference sequence). The CDR3 spells CASSPGTGGGTDTQYF. The CDR3 DNA sequence: TGTGCCAGCAGCCCAGGCACGGGGGGTGGCACAGATACGCAGTATTTT.

The CDR3 sequence: CASSTRLAGDPRETQYF. Here the CDR3 DNA reads TGTGCCAGCAGCACCCGACTAGCGGGGGACCCTCGGGAGACCCAGTACTTC. The chain is built from TRBV7-6 and TRBJ2-5; 12 bases map to TRBD2. From germline, CDR1 is SGHVS and CDR2 FNYEAQ. This CDR3 is built from 17 residues. V dropped 5 bases and J dropped 5; count of bases not matched to a gene: 12. Based on the CDR3 plus reference TRBV7-6 and TRBJ2-5, the full variable domain is GAGVSQSPRYKVTKRGQDVALRCDPISGHVSLYWYRQALGQGPEFLTYFNYEAQQDKSGLPNDRFSAERPEGSISTLTIQRTEQRDSAMYRCASSTRLAGDPRETQYFGPGTRLLVL.

V gene TRBV5-6 combines with J gene TRBJ2-2; TRBD2 matches at 8 bases. The CDR3 is 16 amino acids. The J segment lost 0 bases and the V segment lost 0 bases, leaving 1 base of the junction unmatched. Germline V lookup: CDR1 SGHDT, CDR2 YYEEEE. The CDR3 DNA reads as TGTGCCAGCAGCTTGGGCGGGGGGACGAACACCGGGGAGCTGTTTTTT. Translated, it gives CASSLGGGTNTGELFF.

The J gene is TRBJ2-2, the V gene TRBV7-9, with 8 positions matching TRBD1. The CDR3 runs 14 residues. Germline V gene data show CDR1 as SEHNR and CDR2 as FQNEAQ (reference sequence). V lost 4 bases and J lost 10; bases outside the gene matches: 8. This chain's CDR3 is CASSSDRAREELFF. CDR3 bases: TGTGCCAGCAGCTCGGACAGGGCGCGTGAGGAGCTGTTTTTT.

V is TRBV9 and J is TRBJ2-1, with 12 nucleotides matching TRBD2. Germline V gene sequence: CDR1 SGDLS, CDR2 YYNGEE. J gave up 1 base and V 0 bases, and 14 bases lay outside the gene matches. The CDR3 has 21 residues. Written as DNA, the CDR3 is TGTGCCAGCAGCGTAGCCACCACATTCCTGACTAGCGGGGGATCCTACAATGAGCAGTTCTTC. It codes for CASSVATTFLTSGGSYNEQFF.

Only a few counts were recorded for this clone. The chain couples TRBV5-1 to TRBJ2-5, with 11 bases that match TRBD1. Germline V gene data show CDR1 as SGHRS and CDR2 as YFSETQ. There are 15 residues in the CDR3. With V trimmed by 4 bases and J by 4 bases, 6 bases remained unmatched. The CDR3 DNA reads TGCGCCAGCAGCCTCACGGGACAGGGGGGAGAGACCCAGTACTTC. Translated: CASSLTGQGGETQYF.

A word on this clone: The junction shows a germline mismatch at one end, possibly a read error. This sequence joins TRBV11-2 and TRBJ2-1; 10 bases fit TRBD2. The CDR3 loop spans 12 amino acids. The germline V gene encodes CDR1 SGHAT and CDR2 FQNNGV. CDR3 in amino acids: CASSFPLAGVLF. The CDR3 region has the DNA TGTGCCAGCAGCTTTCCCCTAGCGGGGGTTCTCTTC.

V and J are TRBV5-1 and TRBJ2-2; 10 bases are shared with TRBD1. CDR3 length: 16 residues. With 3 bases clipped from V and 4 bases from J, the junction kept 6 bases outside the gene matches. CDR1 and CDR2 (germline): SGHRS, YFSETQ. As DNA, the CDR3 is TGCGCCAGCAGCTCTCGACAGGGGGCGACCACCGGGGAGCTGTTTTTT. It translates to CASSSRQGATTGELFF.

The chain carries TRBV6-1 and TRBJ2-2, with D maybe TRBD2 (6 bases). This CDR3 has 18 residues. Germline-derived CDR1 and CDR2 are MNHNS and SASEGT. Trimming removed 0 bases from V and 2 bases from J, with 16 bases in between. The CDR3 sequence: CASSEAEGGTQNTGELFF. CDR3 coding DNA: TGTGCCAGCAGTGAAGCTGAGGGTGGGACTCAAAACACCGGGGAGCTGTTTTTT.

This chain links TRBV20-1 with TRBJ2-7; D is uncertain. The CDR3 is made up of 11 amino acids. CDR1 is DFQATT, CDR2 SNEGSKA, per germline (reference sequence). Trimming took off 0 bases at V and 3 bases at J, with 3 bases between the two ends. CDR3 sequence (DNA): TGCAGTGCTAGAGATAGCTACGAGCAGTACTTC. It yields the protein CSARDSYEQYF.

CDR3 bases: TGCAGTGCTAGCAGGGGGTCTGAAGCTTTCTTT. This translates into CSASRGSEAFF. The chain carries TRBV20-1 and TRBJ1-1; 7 nucleotides align to TRBD1. Per germline, CDR1 DFQATT and CDR2 SNEGSKA (reference sequence). After removal of 3 bases from V and 6 bases from J, the junction contained 1 base not matched to a gene. The CDR3 covers 11 residues.

This clone was detected ten times or more. The CDR3, as DNA: TGTGCCAGTAGTCGGGTCCCGAGCTCCTATAATTCACCCCTCCACTTT. It specifies CASSRVPSSYNSPLHF. The V and J genes are TRBV19 and TRBJ1-6; unclear D gene. Germline V gives CDR1 LNHDA, CDR2 SQIVND (reference sequence). The CDR3 is 16 amino acids. Trimming shortened V by 5 bases and J by 0 bases, and 11 bases separated the two germline ends.

This clone turned up a few times. The J gene is TRBJ1-2, the V gene TRBV4-1; perhaps TRBD1 as D (6 bases). The CDR3 loop spans 16 amino acids. Trimming took 0 bases from V and 4 from J, leaving 15 bases between them. Looked up from germline, CDR1 is MGHRA and CDR2 is YSYEKL. The CDR3 nucleotides read TGCGCCAGCAGCCAAGATGGGGGCGCGAGTAGCTATGGCTACACCTTC. This gives the protein CASSQDGGASSYGYTF.

V usage is TRBV7-9 and J usage is TRBJ1-2; D gene unclear. This CDR3 comprises 19 residues. Trimming removed 2 bases from V and 0 bases from J, with 22 bases in between. CDR1 and CDR2 from the germline V gene are SEHNR and FQNEAQ (reference sequence). This chain's CDR3 is CASSLLRPITVPSNYGYTF. The CDR3 bases are TGTGCCAGCAGCTTACTTCGCCCTATCACAGTACCTTCTAACTATGGCTACACCTTC.

The chain employs TRBV6-5 and TRBJ1-4, with 7 nucleotides matching TRBD1. With V trimmed by 2 bases and J by 8 bases, 2 bases remained unmatched. Germline values: CDR1 MNHEY, CDR2 SVGAGI. This CDR3 contains 13 residues. This CDR3 is CASSYRGREKLFF. The CDR3 DNA sequence: TGTGCCAGCAGTTACAGGGGGCGGGAAAAACTGTTTTTT.

This clone was observed a single time. The chain is built from TRBV7-9 and TRBJ2-2; 14 bases map to TRBD2. Trimming removed 5 bases from V and 1 base from J; junction bases left unmatched: 0. CDR3 size: 16 residues. The germline V gene has CDR1 SEHNR and CDR2 FQNEAQ (reference sequence). The CDR3 protein is CASSGTSGGNTGELFF. Here the CDR3 DNA reads TGTGCCAGCAGCGGGACTAGCGGGGGGAACACCGGGGAGCTGTTTTTT.

This clone was detected once. The rearrangement links TRBV7-8 to TRBJ2-7; 8 nucleotides agree with TRBD1. This CDR3 has 14 residues. Germline loops: CDR1 SGHVS, CDR2 FQNEAQ. After removal of 4 bases from V and 0 bases from J, the junction contained 2 bases not matched to a gene. The CDR3 DNA sequence: TGTGCCAGCAGCTGGACAGGGAGCTCCTACGAGCAGTACTTC. Amino acid sequence: CASSWTGSSYEQYF.

Concerning this clone itself: The same CDR3 is also encoded by other DNA sequences in this sample. The chain couples TRBV20-1 to TRBJ2-7; 8 positions match TRBD2. Unmatched junction bases numbered 0, after V lost 5 bases and J lost 3 bases. Germline-derived CDR1 and CDR2 are DFQATT and SNEGSKA (reference sequence). The CDR3 is made up of 11 amino acids. The chain's CDR3 is CSAAGGYEQYF. CDR3 in DNA: TGCAGTGCTGCGGGGGGCTACGAGCAGTACTTC.

This chain joins TRBV11-3 and TRBJ2-2; TRBD2 might be the D (5 bases). The germline V gene encodes CDR1 SGHNT and CDR2 YENEEA. CDR3 length equals 15 residues. Trimming pared 2 bases from V and 4 bases from J, leaving 11 bases between. The CDR3 reads CASSLSPGITGELFF. The DNA of the CDR3 is TGTGCCAGCAGCTTAAGCCCCGGGATCACCGGGGAGCTGTTTTTT.

This chain links TRBV29-1 with TRBJ2-7; D ambiguous. CDR1 is SQVTM, CDR2 ANQGSEA, per germline. The CDR3 has 11 amino acids. Trimming took 4 bases from V and 0 from J, leaving 4 bases between them. The CDR3 sequence is CSVVISYEQYF. Written as DNA, the CDR3 is TGCAGCGTTGTAATCTCCTACGAGCAGTACTTC.

The sample holds a few counts of this clone. This chain uses TRBV10-1 with TRBJ1-4, with D hard to call. The CDR3 is made up of 19 amino acids. Trimming left V 3 bases short and J 2 bases short, with 22 bases between. CDR1 WNHNN and CDR2 SYGVQD come from the germline V gene (reference sequence). CDR3 amino acids: CASSERPTKRFQTNEKLFF. The CDR3 DNA follows: TGCGCCAGCAGTGAAAGGCCGACTAAGCGGTTCCAGACTAATGAAAAACTGTTTTTT.

The chain employs TRBV5-1 and TRBJ1-1; TRBD1 is a possible D gene (5 bases). The germline gives CDR1 SGHRS, CDR2 YFSETQ. V gave up 5 bases and J gave up 2 bases, with 10 bases separating them. The length of the CDR3 is 13 residues. CDR3 in DNA: TGCGCCAGCAGTCAGGGCACCAACACTGAAGCTTTCTTT. This translates into CASSQGTNTEAFF.

The rearrangement uses TRBV19 and TRBJ1-1, with 7 positions matching TRBD1. V lost 7 bases to trimming and J lost 3 bases; unmatched junction nucleotides: 20. Germline V CDR1 and CDR2: LNHDA, SQIVND (reference sequence). The CDR3 contains 18 residues. The CDR3 DNA follows: TGTGCCAGTACACTTTCAAGTAGTAACAGGGGCCGGCACACTGAAGCTTTCTTT. Protein: CASTLSSSNRGRHTEAFF. The full variable domain, completed using reference TRBV19 and TRBJ1-1, is DGGITQSPKYLFRKEGQNVTLSCEQNLNHDAMYWYRQDPGQGLRLIYYSQIVNDFQKGDIAEGYSVSREKKESFPLTVTSAQKNPTAFYLCASTLSSSNRGRHTEAFFGQGTRLTVV.

As to this clone: Sequence at one end of the junction differs from germline and may be a read error. The chain uses TRBV5-1 and TRBJ1-5; D is unresolved. The germline gives CDR1 SGHRS, CDR2 YFSETQ. CDR3 length: 13 amino acids. This CDR3 reads CASSLDSNQPRHF. In DNA, the CDR3 is TGCGCCAGCAGCTTGGATAGCAATCAGCCCCGGCATTTT.

This clone was observed a single time. The V gene is TRBV4-1, the J gene TRBJ2-7; 8 nucleotides line up with TRBD2. The CDR3 totals 15 residues. Germline CDR1 MGHRA, CDR2 YSYEKL. J lost 0 bases, V lost 4 bases, and 5 bases had no gene match. CDR3: CASSLAGPYSYEQYF. CDR3 nucleotides: TGCGCCAGCAGCCTAGCGGGACCATACTCCTACGAGCAGTACTTC.

This chain links TRBV9 with TRBJ1-2; 10 bases match TRBD1. Trimming at V came to 1 base and at J to 1 base, leaving 1 base not matched to a gene. The germline V gene encodes CDR1 SGDLS and CDR2 YYNGEE. The CDR3 runs to 15 residues. Here the CDR3 reads CASSVWTGGNYGYTF. CDR3 sequence (DNA): TGTGCCAGCAGCGTATGGACAGGGGGTAACTATGGCTACACCTTC.

The V and J genes are TRBV29-1 and TRBJ2-2; weak D call: TRBD1 (7 bases). The V gene's germline CDR1 is SQVTM and CDR2 ANQGSEA. The CDR3 runs to 13 residues. Trimming stripped 2 bases from V and 8 bases from J, with 12 bases between. The CDR3 region is CSVEQGEVGELFF. The CDR3 nucleotides read TGCAGCGTTGAACAGGGGGAGGTGGGGGAGCTGTTTTTT.

This clone appeared a single time. J is TRBJ2-7 and V is TRBV18; no definite D call. CDR1 and CDR2 (germline): KGHSH, LQKENI. V gave up 6 bases and J gave up 0 bases, with 15 bases separating them. CDR3 length: 15 amino acids. The CDR3 DNA reads TGTGCCAGCTCCCCCTCGCCAGGAACCTCCTACGAGCAGTACTTC. The encoded protein is CASSPSPGTSYEQYF.